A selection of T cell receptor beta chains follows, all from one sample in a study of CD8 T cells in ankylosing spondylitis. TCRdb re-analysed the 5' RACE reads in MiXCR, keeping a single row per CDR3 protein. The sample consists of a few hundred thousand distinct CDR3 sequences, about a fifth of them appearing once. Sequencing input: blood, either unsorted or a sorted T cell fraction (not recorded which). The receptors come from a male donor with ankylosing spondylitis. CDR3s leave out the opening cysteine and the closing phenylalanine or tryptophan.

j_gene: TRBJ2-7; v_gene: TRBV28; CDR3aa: ASSLRPQGSTTYEQY
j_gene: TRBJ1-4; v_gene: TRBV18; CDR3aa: ASSPPPLTGMNEKLF
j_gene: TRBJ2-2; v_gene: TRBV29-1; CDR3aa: SGLAVPNTGELF
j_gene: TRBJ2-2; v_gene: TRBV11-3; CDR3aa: ASSLTPPDTGELF
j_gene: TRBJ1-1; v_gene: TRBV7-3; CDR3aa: ASSLMHRDTEAF
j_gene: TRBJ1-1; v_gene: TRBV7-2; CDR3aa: ASSPQATELSTEAF
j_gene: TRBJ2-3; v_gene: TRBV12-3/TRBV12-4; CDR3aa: ASSRTSGRADTQY
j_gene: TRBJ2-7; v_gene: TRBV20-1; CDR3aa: SASDRDLPYEQY
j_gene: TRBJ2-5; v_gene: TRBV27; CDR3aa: ASSTWTGATQY
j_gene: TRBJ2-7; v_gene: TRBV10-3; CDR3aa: AISGTASGFYEQY
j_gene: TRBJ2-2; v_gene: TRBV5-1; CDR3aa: ASNEGSAGELF
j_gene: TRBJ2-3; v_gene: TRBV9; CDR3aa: ASSGAGTSGREGTDTQY
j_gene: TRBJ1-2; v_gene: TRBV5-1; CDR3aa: ASSFWTGAGYGYT
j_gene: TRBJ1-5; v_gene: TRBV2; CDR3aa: ASSVQGLKQPQH
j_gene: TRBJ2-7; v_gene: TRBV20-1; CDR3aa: SAVGTGVGEQY
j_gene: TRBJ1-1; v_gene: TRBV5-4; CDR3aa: ASSYDRAVEAF
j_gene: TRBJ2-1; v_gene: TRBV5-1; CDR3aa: ASTHSSANYNEQF
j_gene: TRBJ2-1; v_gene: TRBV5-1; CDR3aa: ASSKRQGYNEQF